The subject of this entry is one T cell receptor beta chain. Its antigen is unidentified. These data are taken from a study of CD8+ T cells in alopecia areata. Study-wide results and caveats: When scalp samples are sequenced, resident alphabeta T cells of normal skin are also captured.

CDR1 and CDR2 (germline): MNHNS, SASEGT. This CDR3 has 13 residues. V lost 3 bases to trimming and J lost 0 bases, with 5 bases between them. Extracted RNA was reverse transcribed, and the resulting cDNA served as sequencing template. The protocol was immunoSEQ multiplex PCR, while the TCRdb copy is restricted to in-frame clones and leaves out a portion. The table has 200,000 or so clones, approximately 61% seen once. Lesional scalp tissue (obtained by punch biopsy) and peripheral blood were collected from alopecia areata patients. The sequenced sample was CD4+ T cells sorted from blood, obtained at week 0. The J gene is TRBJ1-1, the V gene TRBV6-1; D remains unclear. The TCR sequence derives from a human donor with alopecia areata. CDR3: CASSDPVNTEAFF. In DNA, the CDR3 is TGTGCCAGCAGTGATCCGGTGAACACTGAAGCTTTCTTT.